The clone carrying this T cell receptor beta chain has at least ten counts. Its target is unknown. The sample is drawn from a study of tumor-infiltrating lymphocytes in primary liver carcinoma. Study-wide background: There were tumors of stage T1-T3 N0M0, each 4.2 to 10 cm across.

Germline V gene sequence: CDR1 MNHEY, CDR2 SVGAGI. The CDR3 contains 13 residues. Deletions cut 5 bases from V and 5 bases from J, with 12 bases between. With around 490 ng total RNA as template and a constant-region primer, TCR beta cDNA was made. Three nested multiplex PCR rounds, a slightly modified ARM-PCR, produced the libraries for TCR beta. With TRBV1-TRBV30 forward primers and a C-beta reverse primer, the first two PCR rounds were run for roughly 9 cycles each. TCRdb ran MiXCR on the multiplex PCR reads and lists one entry per CDR3 protein. The sample carries tens of thousands of distinct CDR3 sequences, about two thirds recorded once. Findings and limits, study-wide: In tumor-adjacent and tumor-blood pairs, overlap was lower than in tumor region pairs.

Bulk tissue was left unsorted, and RNA and DNA were co-extracted from 20-30 mg of it. The sequenced sample consisted of liver tumor tissue from sampling region 5. The subset was: tumor region T5, tumor centre. The chain combines TRBV6-5 with TRBJ1-2; D is ambiguous. The receptor comes from a man aged 40-50 years with primary liver carcinoma and hepatitis B virus infection. CDR3 in DNA: TGTGCCAGCAGTAAAGACAAGCGTTATGGCTACACCTTC. Protein sequence: CASSKDKRYGYTF.